This T cell receptor beta chain was identified in a study of shared clonotypes between healthy human individuals. Background on the study: Ranging from 18 to 49 in age, donors were two women and three men.

Assay: immunoSEQ multiplex PCR; the TCRdb copy retains only in-frame clones and omits some. The data contain millions of clones, approximately 94% of them singletons. This CDR3 is 17 amino acids long. V gave up 6 bases and J gave up 5 bases, with 24 bases separating them. The germline gives CDR1 SEHNR, CDR2 FQNEAQ (reference sequence). Selected positively for CCR7 and CD45RO-negative, naive CD8 cells excluded terminally differentiated effector memory CD45RA+ cells. Note on this clone: The antigen is unknown.

General observations from the study: Estimated richness was generally greater in naive than memory subsets.

This sequence joins TRBV7-9 and TRBJ2-3, with D tentatively TRBD2 (6 bases). Sample: naive CD8+ T cells from PBMCs. This receptor was identified in a man aged 18 to 29 in good health. Some clones in this sample may be carry-over from other donors' samples. For the CDR3, the DNA is TGTGCCAGCAGTCCACCGAGACGGGACTCTTTCAAAGATACGCAGTATTTT. Its translation: CASSPPRRDSFKDTQYF.